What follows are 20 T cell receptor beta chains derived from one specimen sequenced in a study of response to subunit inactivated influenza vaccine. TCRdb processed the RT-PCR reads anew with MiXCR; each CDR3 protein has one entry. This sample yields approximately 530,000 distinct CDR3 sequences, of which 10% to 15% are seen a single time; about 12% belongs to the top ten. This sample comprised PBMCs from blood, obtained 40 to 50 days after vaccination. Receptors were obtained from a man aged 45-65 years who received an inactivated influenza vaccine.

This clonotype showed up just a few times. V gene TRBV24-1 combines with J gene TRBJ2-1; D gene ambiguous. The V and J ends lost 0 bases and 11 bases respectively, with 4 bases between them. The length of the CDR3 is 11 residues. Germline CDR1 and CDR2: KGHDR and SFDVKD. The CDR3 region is CATSDLIQQFF. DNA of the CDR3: TGTGCCACCAGTGATTTGATCCAGCAGTTCTTC.

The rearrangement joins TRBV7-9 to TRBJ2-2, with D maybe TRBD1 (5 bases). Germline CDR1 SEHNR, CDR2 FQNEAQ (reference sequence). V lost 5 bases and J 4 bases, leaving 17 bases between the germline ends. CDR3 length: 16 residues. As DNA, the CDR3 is TGTGCCAGCAGCCGAAACAAGGGGCCGGGCACCGGGGAGCTGTTTTTT. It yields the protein CASSRNKGPGTGELFF.

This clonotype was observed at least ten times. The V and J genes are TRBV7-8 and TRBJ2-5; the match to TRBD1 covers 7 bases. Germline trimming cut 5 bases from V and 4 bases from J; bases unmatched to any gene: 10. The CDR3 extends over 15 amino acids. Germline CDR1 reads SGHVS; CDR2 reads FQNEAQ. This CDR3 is CASSVHRGDGETQYF. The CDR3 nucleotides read TGTGCCAGCAGCGTACACAGGGGCGATGGAGAGACCCAGTACTTC.

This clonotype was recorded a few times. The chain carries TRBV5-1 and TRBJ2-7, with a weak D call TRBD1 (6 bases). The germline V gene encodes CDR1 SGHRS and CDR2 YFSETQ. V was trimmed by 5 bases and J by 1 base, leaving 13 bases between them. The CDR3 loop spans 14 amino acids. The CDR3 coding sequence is TGCGCCAGCAGACGATCAACAGGGTCCTACGAGCAGTACTTC. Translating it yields CASRRSTGSYEQYF.

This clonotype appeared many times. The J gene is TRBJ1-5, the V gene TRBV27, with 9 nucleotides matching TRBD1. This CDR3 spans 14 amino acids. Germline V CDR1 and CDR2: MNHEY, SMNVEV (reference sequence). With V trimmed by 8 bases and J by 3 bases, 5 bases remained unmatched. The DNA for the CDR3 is TGTGCCAGCCAGGACAGGGGATACAATCAGCCCCAGCATTTT. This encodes CASQDRGYNQPQHF.

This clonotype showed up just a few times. The CDR3: CASSPQGAWETQYF. Here the CDR3 DNA reads TGTGCCAGCAGTCCCCAGGGGGCTTGGGAGACCCAGTACTTC. The rearrangement joins TRBV27 to TRBJ2-5; 8 bases map to TRBD1. Losses at the gene ends were 5 bases for V and 5 bases for J; bases not matched to a gene: 7. The CDR3 has 14 amino acids. Per germline, CDR1 MNHEY and CDR2 SMNVEV (reference sequence).

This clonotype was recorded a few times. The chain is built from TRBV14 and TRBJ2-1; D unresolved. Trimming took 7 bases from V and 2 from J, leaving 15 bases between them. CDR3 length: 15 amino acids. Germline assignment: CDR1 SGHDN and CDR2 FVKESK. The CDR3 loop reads CASTPVPRPYNEQFF. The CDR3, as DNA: TGTGCCAGCACCCCCGTGCCGCGCCCCTACAATGAGCAGTTCTTC. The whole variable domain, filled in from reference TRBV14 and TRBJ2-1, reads EAGVTQFPSHSVIEKGQTVTLRCDPISGHDNLYWYRRVMGKEIKFLLHFVKESKQDESGMPNNRFLAERTGGTYSTLKVQPAELEDSGVYFCASTPVPRPYNEQFFGPGTRLTVL.

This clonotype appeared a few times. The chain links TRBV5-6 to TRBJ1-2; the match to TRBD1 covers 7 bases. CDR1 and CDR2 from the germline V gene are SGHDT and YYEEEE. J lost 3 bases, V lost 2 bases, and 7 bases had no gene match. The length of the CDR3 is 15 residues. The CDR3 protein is CASSFETGYDYGYTF. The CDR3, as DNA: TGTGCCAGCAGCTTCGAGACAGGGTATGACTATGGCTACACCTTC. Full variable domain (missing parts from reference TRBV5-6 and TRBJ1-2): DAGVTQSPTHLIKTRGQQVTLRCSPKSGHDTVSWYQQALGQGPQFIFQYYEEEERQRGNFPDRFSGHQFPNYSSELNVNALLLGDSALYLCASSFETGYDYGYTFGSGTRLTVV.

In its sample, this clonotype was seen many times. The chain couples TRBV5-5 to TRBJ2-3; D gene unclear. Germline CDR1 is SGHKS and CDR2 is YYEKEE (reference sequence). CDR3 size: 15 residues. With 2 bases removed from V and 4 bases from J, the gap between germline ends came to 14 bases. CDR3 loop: CASSFPPVRSDTQYF. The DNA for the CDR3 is TGTGCCAGCAGCTTCCCCCCGGTGCGGTCAGATACGCAGTATTTT. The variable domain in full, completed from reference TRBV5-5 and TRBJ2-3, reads DAGVTQSPTHLIKTRGQQVTLRCSPISGHKSVSWYQQVLGQGPQFIFQYYEKEERGRGNFPDRFSARQFPNYSSELNVNALLLGDSALYLCASSFPPVRSDTQYFGPGTRLTVL.

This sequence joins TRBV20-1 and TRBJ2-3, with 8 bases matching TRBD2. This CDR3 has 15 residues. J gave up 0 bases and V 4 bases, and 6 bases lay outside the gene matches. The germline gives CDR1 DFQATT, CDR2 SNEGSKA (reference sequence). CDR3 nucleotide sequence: TGCAGTGCTATCCGCGGGGGGCCTAGCACAGATACGCAGTATTTT. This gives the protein CSAIRGGPSTDTQYF.

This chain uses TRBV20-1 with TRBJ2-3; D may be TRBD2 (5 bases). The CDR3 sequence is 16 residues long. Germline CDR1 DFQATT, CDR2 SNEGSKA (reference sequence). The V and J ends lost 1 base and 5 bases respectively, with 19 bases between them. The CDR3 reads CSARGNLAPGEDTQYF. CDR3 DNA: TGCAGTGCTAGAGGGAATCTAGCCCCCGGCGAAGATACGCAGTATTTT.

The chain's CDR3 is CASRIELASTDTQYF. DNA of the CDR3: TGTGCCTCCCGGATAGAACTCGCTAGCACAGATACGCAGTATTTT. The chain couples TRBV2 to TRBJ2-3; D not certain. CDR3 size: 15 residues. V was cut by 11 bases and J by 0 bases, with 18 bases left in between. Germline V CDR1 and CDR2: SNHLY, FYNNEI.

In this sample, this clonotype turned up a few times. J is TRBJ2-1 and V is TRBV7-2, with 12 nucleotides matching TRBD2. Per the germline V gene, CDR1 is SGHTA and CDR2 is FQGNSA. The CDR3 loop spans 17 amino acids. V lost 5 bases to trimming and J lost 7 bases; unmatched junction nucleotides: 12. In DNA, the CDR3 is TGTGCCAGCAGCCAAACGTCTGGACTAGCGGGATTGAATGAGCAGTTCTTC. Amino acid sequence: CASSQTSGLAGLNEQFF.

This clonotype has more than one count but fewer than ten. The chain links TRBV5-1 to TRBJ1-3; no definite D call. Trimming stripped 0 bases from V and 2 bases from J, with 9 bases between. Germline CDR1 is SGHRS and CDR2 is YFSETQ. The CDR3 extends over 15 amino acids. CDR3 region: CASSLGHTTGNTIYF. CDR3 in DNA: TGCGCCAGCAGCTTGGGGCATACCACTGGAAACACCATATATTTT.

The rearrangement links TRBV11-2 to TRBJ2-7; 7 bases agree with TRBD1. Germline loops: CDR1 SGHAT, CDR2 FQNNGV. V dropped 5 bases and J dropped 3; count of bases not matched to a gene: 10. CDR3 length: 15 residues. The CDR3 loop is CASSGTGESGYEQYF. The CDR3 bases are TGTGCCAGCAGCGGAACAGGGGAGTCGGGCTACGAGCAGTACTTC. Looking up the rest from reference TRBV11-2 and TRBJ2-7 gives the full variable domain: EAGVAQSPRYKIIEKRQSVAFWCNPISGHATLYWYQQILGQGPKLLIQFQNNGVVDDSQLPKDRFSAERLKGVDSTLKIQPAKLEDSAVYLCASSGTGESGYEQYFGPGTRLTVT.

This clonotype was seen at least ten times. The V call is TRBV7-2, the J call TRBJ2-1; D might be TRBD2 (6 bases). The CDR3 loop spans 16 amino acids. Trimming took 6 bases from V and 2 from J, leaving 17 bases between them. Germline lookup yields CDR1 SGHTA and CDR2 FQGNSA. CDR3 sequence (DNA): TGTGCCAGCAGGATAACGTCAGCGGGCGCCTACAATGAGCAGTTCTTC. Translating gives CASRITSAGAYNEQFF.

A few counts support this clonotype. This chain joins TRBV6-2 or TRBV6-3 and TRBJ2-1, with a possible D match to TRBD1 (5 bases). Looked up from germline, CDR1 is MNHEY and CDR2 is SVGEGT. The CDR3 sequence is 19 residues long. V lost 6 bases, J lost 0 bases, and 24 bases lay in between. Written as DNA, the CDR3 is TGTGCCAGCAGCTGGCCCCCAATTATCAGGGCACCCTCCTACAATGAGCAGTTCTTC. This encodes CASSWPPIIRAPSYNEQFF.

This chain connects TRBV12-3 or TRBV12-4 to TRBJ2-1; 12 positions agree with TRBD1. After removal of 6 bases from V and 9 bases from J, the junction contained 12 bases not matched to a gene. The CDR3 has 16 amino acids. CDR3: CASSPVPGQGAGEQFF. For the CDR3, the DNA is TGTGCCAGCAGCCCGGTCCCGGGACAGGGGGCTGGTGAGCAGTTCTTC.

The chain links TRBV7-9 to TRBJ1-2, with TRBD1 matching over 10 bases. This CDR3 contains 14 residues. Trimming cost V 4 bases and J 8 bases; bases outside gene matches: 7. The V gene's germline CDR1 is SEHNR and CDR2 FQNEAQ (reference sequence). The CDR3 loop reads CASSYRTGGRGYTF. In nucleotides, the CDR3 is TGTGCCAGCAGCTACAGGACAGGGGGTAGGGGCTACACCTTC. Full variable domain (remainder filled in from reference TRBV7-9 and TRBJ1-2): DTGVSQNPRHKITKRGQNVTFRCDPISEHNRLYWYRQTLGQGPEFLTYFQNEAQLEKSRLLSDRFSAERPKGSFSTLEIQRTEQGDSAMYLCASSYRTGGRGYTFGSGTRLTVV.

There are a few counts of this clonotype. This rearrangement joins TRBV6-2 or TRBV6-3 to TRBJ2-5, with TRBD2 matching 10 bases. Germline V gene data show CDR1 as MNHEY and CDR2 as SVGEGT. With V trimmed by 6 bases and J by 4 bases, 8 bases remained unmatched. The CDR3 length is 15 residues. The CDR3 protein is CASSLLAGKGETQYF. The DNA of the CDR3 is TGTGCCAGCAGCCTACTAGCGGGGAAAGGAGAGACCCAGTACTTC.